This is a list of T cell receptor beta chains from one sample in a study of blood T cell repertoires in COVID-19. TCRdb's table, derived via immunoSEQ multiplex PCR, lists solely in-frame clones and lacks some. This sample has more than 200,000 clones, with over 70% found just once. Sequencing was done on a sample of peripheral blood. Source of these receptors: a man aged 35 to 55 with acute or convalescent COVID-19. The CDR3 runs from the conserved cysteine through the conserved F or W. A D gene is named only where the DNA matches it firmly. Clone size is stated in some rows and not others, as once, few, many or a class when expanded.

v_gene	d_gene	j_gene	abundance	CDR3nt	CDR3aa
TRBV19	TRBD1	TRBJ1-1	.	TGTGCCAGTAGTATGGGGACAGGGGTCGGCACTGAAGCTTTCTTT	CASSMGTGVGTEAFF
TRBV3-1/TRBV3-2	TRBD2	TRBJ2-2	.	TGTGCCAGCAGCCGGGGGCTTGGCGGTCTAGCGGGAGCCTCCGGGGAGCTGTTTTTT	CASSRGLGGLAGASGELFF
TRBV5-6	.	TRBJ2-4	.	TGTGCCAGCAGCTGGACAGTGTCGGGTGGGGCAGCCAAAAACATTCAGTACTTC	CASSWTVSGGAAKNIQYF
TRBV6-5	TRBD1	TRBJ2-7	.	TGTGCCAGCACGGACAGGGTCTACGAGCAGTACTTC	CASTDRVYEQYF
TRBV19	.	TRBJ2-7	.	TGTGCCAGTAGTGAGCCTTCGAGCTCCTACGAGCAGTACTTC	CASSEPSSSYEQYF
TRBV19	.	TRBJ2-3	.	TGTGCCAGTAGTATGTACAGGGCTAGCACAGATACGCAGTATTTT	CASSMYRASTDTQYF
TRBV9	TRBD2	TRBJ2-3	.	TGTGCCAGCAGCGTAGTGGAGTGCAAGACCGGGACTAGCGATATGTGTACGCAGTATTTT	CASSVVECKTGTSDMCTQYF
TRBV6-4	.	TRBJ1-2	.	TGTGCCAGCAGTGCCTCAGGGGATAACTATGGCTACACCTTC	CASSASGDNYGYTF
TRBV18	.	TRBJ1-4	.	TGTGCCAGCTCACCGTCGGGACACCCGAATGAAAAACTGTTTTTT	CASSPSGHPNEKLFF
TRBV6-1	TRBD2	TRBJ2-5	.	TGTGCCAGCAGTGACCCTACCGGGGGGGCAGAGACCCAGTACTTC	CASSDPTGGAETQYF
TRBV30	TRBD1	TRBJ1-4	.	TGTGCCTGGAGTGCCGACAGGGGCCATGAAAAACTGTTTTTT	CAWSADRGHEKLFF
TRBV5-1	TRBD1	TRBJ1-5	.	TGCGCCAGCAGCTTGGGGACAGGGGGCAGGAGTCAGCCCCAGCATTTT	CASSLGTGGRSQPQHF
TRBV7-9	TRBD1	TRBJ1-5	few	TGTGCCAGCAGCTCCGGGACAGGGGGCCTTAATCAGCCCCAGCATTTT	CASSSGTGGLNQPQHF
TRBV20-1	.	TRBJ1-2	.	TGCAGTGCTAGTGAATGGCAGGGTAGTGGCTACACCTTC	CSASEWQGSGYTF
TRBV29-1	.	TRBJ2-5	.	TGCAGCGTTGAAGATCGGACTTATCAAGAGACCCAGTACTTC	CSVEDRTYQETQYF
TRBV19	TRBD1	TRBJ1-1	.	TGTGCCAGTAGTATATCCAGGACAGGGGGCCCCACTGAAGCTTTCTTT	CASSISRTGGPTEAFF
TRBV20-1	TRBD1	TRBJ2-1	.	TGCAGTGCTAGTCGACAGGGGCCTTTCAATGAGCAGTTCTTC	CSASRQGPFNEQFF
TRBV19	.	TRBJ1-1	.	TGTGCCAGTAGTCCAGCACAGGGAGAAGCTTTCTTT	CASSPAQGEAFF
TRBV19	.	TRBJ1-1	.	TGTGCCAGTAGAACACAGGGTTTGAACACTGAAGCTTTCTTT	CASRTQGLNTEAFF
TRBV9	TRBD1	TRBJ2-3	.	TGTGCCAGCAGCGCCCGGGACAGGGCCCGAGATACGCAGTATTTT	CASSARDRARDTQYF
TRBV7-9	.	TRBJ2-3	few	TGTGCCAGCAGCGGCAGGGCTAGCGGCACAGATACGCAGTATTTT	CASSGRASGTDTQYF
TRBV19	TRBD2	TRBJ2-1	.	TGTGCCAGTAGTAAGTCGAGCGGGGTCCACAATGAGCAGTTCTTC	CASSKSSGVHNEQFF
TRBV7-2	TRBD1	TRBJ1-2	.	TGTGCCAGCAGCCCCGAAAAAGACAGGGACAGCTACACCTTC	CASSPEKDRDSYTF
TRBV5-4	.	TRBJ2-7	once	TGTGCCAGCAGCCGGAATGCGGAGGTCTACGAGCAGTACTTC	CASSRNAEVYEQYF
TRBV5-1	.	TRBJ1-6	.	TGCGCCAGCAGGGTGGACAGTAATGGAAACTCACCCCTCCACTTT	CASRVDSNGNSPLHF
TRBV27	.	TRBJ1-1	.	TGTGCCAGCAGTTTCGAACAGGGATACACTGAAGCTTTCTTT	CASSFEQGYTEAFF
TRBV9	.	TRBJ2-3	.	TGTGCCAGCAGCGGAACCCTCGAGCGGGTAACAGATACGCAGTATTTT	CASSGTLERVTDTQYF
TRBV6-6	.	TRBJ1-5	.	TGTGCCGCCCGAGGGATGTTGGACAATCAGCCCCAGCATTTT	CAARGMLDNQPQHF
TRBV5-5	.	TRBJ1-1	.	TGTGCCAGCAGCTTGGTCCTCCTGAACACTGAAGCTTTCTTT	CASSLVLLNTEAFF